The present T cell receptor beta chain was sequenced within a study of T-cell memory formation after mild COVID-19. Constant-segment primers were used for 5'RACE, and the resulting TCR alpha and TCR beta cDNA libraries carried sample barcodes and UMIs. One entry per CDR3 protein results from TCRdb running MiXCR on the 5' RACE reads. The sample has approximately 350,000 distinct CDR3 sequences; 13% to 15% are singletons. As for this clonotype: The antigen remains unidentified.

CDR3 length equals 16 residues. The germline gives CDR1 SGDLS, CDR2 YYNGEE. V shed 4 bases and J 6 bases; nucleotides not matched to a gene: 7. Findings and caveats of the study: Researchers report contracting CD4+ clones mostly in CM and EM, with CD8+ clones in EMRA. That cross-reactive memory joined was suggested by some responding clones appearing in pre-infection memory. Researchers could not confirm that second-wave clones peaking on day 37 targeted SARS-CoV-2.

Sequenced input: PBMCs or a T cell subset sorted from them (not recorded which). The rearrangement uses TRBV9 and TRBJ2-2, with 12 bases identical to TRBD2. The sequence came from a man aged 18 to 30 who had mild COVID-19 (a few samples of this study predate the infection). Cell type and time point are not known. In DNA form, the CDR3 reads TGTGCCAGCAGCCCCCGACTAGCGGGGGCCTCCGGGGAGCTGTTTTTT. Amino acid sequence: CASSPRLAGASGELFF.